Shown below are 25 T cell receptor beta chains from a single sample sequenced in a study of T cell responses to AZD1222 COVID-19 vaccine. The assay was immunoSEQ multiplex PCR, and TCRdb's table has in-frame clones only and misses some. The sample has around 180,000 clones, around 90% seen once. Source: peripheral blood, taken on day 0 of AZD1222 vaccination. These receptors were collected from an adult in good health.

The chain is built from TRBV7-9 and TRBJ2-7, with D maybe TRBD1 (6 bases). CDR1 and CDR2 from the germline V gene are SEHNR and FQNEAQ (reference sequence). The CDR3 extends over 13 amino acids. V lost 4 bases and J lost 3, with 10 bases in between. The CDR3 region has the DNA TGTGCCAGCAGCTCCGGACAGAACTACGAGCAGTACTTC. This gives the protein CASSSGQNYEQYF. Filled out from reference TRBV7-9 and TRBJ2-7, the complete variable domain reads DTGVSQNPRHKITKRGQNVTFRCDPISEHNRLYWYRQTLGQGPEFLTYFQNEAQLEKSRLLSDRFSAERPKGSFSTLEIQRTEQGDSAMYLCASSSGQNYEQYFGPGTRLTVT.

This chain joins TRBV10-3 and TRBJ1-1; D call uncertain. Germline loops: CDR1 ENHRY, CDR2 SYGVKD. V was trimmed by 0 bases and J by 1 base, leaving 6 bases between them. The CDR3 is 14 residues long. The CDR3 nucleotides are TGTGCCATCAGTGAGTCGGGATGGAACACTGAAGCTTTCTTT. Its protein is CAISESGWNTEAFF.

In regard to this clone: One end of the junction varies from germline; a read error may be responsible. This rearrangement joins TRBV5-1 to TRBJ2-2, with D tentatively TRBD2 (6 bases). This CDR3 is 14 amino acids long. From germline, CDR1 is SGHRS and CDR2 YFSETQ. CDR3 amino acids: CASSLGGNAGELFF. CDR3 coding DNA: TGCGCCAGCAGCTTGGGCGGGAACGCCGGGGAGCTGTTTTTT.

This chain connects TRBV19 to TRBJ1-6; D is possibly TRBD1 (5 bases). The CDR3 consists of 15 residues. The V and J ends lost 2 bases and 9 bases respectively, with 14 bases between them. The germline V gene encodes CDR1 LNHDA and CDR2 SQIVND (reference sequence). The chain's CDR3 is CASSIYSRTGSPLHF. The CDR3 DNA reads as TGTGCCAGTAGTATATACTCCCGAACAGGTTCACCCCTCCACTTT.

This clone was seen a single time. The genes are TRBV24-1 and TRBJ2-4; D call uncertain. There are 14 residues in the CDR3. V lost 5 bases, J lost 3 bases, and 10 bases lay in between. The V gene's germline CDR1 is KGHDR and CDR2 SFDVKD. The CDR3 loop is CATSGTDGKNIQYF. CDR3 in DNA: TGTGCCACCAGTGGGACGGACGGCAAAAACATTCAGTACTTC.

V usage is TRBV5-6 and J usage is TRBJ2-7; 9 bases agree with TRBD1. V shed 4 bases, J shed 6 bases, and the junction held 8 bases outside the gene matches. The CDR3 consists of 14 residues. The germline gives CDR1 SGHDT, CDR2 YYEEEE. The CDR3 is CASSGQGFPSEQYF. In nucleotides, the CDR3 is TGTGCCAGCAGCGGACAGGGGTTCCCGTCCGAGCAGTACTTC.

This chain joins TRBV15 and TRBJ1-5; TRBD1 agrees at 10 bases. The ends lost 7 bases at V and 3 bases at J; junction bases unmatched: 6. The CDR3 covers 15 residues. CDR1 and CDR2 (germline): LNHNV, YYDKDF (reference sequence). CDR3 bases: TGTGCCACCACTAGGGACAGGGGACACAATCAGCCCCAGCATTTT. Translated, it gives CATTRDRGHNQPQHF.

This CDR3 reads CASSQDPGQGGEKLFF. The CDR3 coding sequence is TGTGCCAGCAGCCAAGACCCCGGGCAGGGAGGCGAAAAACTGTTTTTT. V is TRBV4-2 and J is TRBJ1-4, with D maybe TRBD1 (5 bases). V was cut by 0 bases and J by 8 bases, with 16 bases left in between. The CDR3 is made up of 16 amino acids. CDR1 is LGHNA and CDR2 is YNFKEQ in the germline V gene.

Here the CDR3 DNA reads TGTGCCAGCAGCGTAGCACTAACAGGGGCTGATGAGACCCAGTACTTC. This codes for CASSVALTGADETQYF. The chain is built from TRBV9 and TRBJ2-5; 7 bases align to TRBD1. The germline V gene has CDR1 SGDLS and CDR2 YYNGEE. The junction had 10 bases not matched to a gene; V was cut back by 0 bases and J by 5 bases. CDR3 size: 16 residues.

The rearrangement joins TRBV6-6 to TRBJ2-5, with TRBD2 matching over 9 bases. The CDR3 totals 15 residues. V lost 3 bases, J lost 5 bases, and 7 bases stayed unmatched. Germline assignment: CDR1 MNHNY and CDR2 SVGAGI (reference sequence). CDR3 coding DNA: TGTGCCAGCAGTTATCCTAGCGGGATGGGGGAGACCCAGTACTTC. This encodes CASSYPSGMGETQYF.

CDR3 in DNA: TGTGCCACCAGAACCCCCTTTAGCAATCAGCCCCAGCATTTT. Translated: CATRTPFSNQPQHF. V gene TRBV5-8 combines with J gene TRBJ1-5; D gene uncertain. The CDR3 loop spans 14 amino acids. The V and J ends lost 9 bases and 0 bases respectively, with 13 bases between them. Germline V gives CDR1 SGHTS, CDR2 YDEGEE.

The genes are TRBV18 and TRBJ2-6, with TRBD1 as a possible D gene (5 bases). V shed 4 bases and J shed 0 bases, with 13 bases lying between them. The length of the CDR3 is 17 residues. Germline V gives CDR1 KGHSH, CDR2 LQKENI. The CDR3 region is CASSLLRQNSGANVLTF. The CDR3 DNA sequence: TGTGCCAGCTCACTCCTGAGACAGAACTCTGGGGCCAACGTCCTGACTTTC.

The rearrangement joins TRBV6-1 to TRBJ2-7; 7 nucleotides agree with TRBD1. The germline gives CDR1 MNHNS, CDR2 SASEGT. This CDR3 spans 15 amino acids. V lost 1 base and J lost 3; bases outside the gene matches: 6. CDR3 protein: CASSEVRQGSYEQYF. The CDR3 DNA follows: TGTGCCAGCAGTGAAGTTCGACAGGGCAGCTACGAGCAGTACTTC.

This chain joins TRBV5-4 and TRBJ1-1; TRBD1 matches at 9 bases. The CDR3 spans 14 residues. Germline CDR1 SGHNT, CDR2 YYREEE (reference sequence). After removal of 6 bases from V and 4 bases from J, the junction contained 7 bases not matched to a gene. CDR3: CASTPGQGFTEAFF. The DNA of the CDR3 is TGTGCCAGCACCCCGGGACAGGGATTCACTGAAGCTTTCTTT.

The rearrangement joins TRBV7-2 to TRBJ1-1; TRBD1 matches 7 bases. V shed 2 bases, J shed 0 bases, and the junction held 6 bases outside the gene matches. The CDR3 loop spans 16 amino acids. In germline, CDR1 is SGHTA, CDR2 FQGNSA. The CDR3 DNA reads as TGTGCCAGCAGCTTACAAGGGGGACAGATGAACACTGAAGCTTTCTTT. Protein: CASSLQGGQMNTEAFF.

This rearrangement joins TRBV18 to TRBJ1-5; D is unclear. Trimming stripped 2 bases from V and 0 bases from J, with 8 bases between. Germline CDR1 is KGHSH and CDR2 is LQKENI. CDR3 length equals 15 residues. The CDR3 DNA sequence: TGTGCCAGCTCACCAGCGGATTATAGCAATCAGCCCCAGCATTTT. Its protein is CASSPADYSNQPQHF.

The genes are TRBV29-1 and TRBJ1-2; possible D gene TRBD1, 5 bases. Per the germline V gene, CDR1 is SQVTM and CDR2 is ANQGSEA. The V end lost 1 base, the J end lost 9 bases, and 12 bases lay between the germline ends. The CDR3 is made up of 12 amino acids. The CDR3, as DNA: TGCAGCGTTGAAGGGCCCGCAGGGAGCTACACCTTC. It is translated as CSVEGPAGSYTF.

This chain links TRBV19 with TRBJ1-5; D possibly corresponds to TRBD1 (6 bases). This CDR3 comprises 17 residues. Between the trimmed V and J ends, which lost 1 base and 1 base, there was a span of 14 bases. In germline, CDR1 is LNHDA, CDR2 SQIVND (reference sequence). CDR3 bases: TGTGCCAGTAGTATAGCGTTTTTAGGACAGAGCAATCAGCCCCAGCATTTT. Translation gives CASSIAFLGQSNQPQHF.

CDR3 nucleotide sequence: TGTGCCAGCAGCAAGATTGGGGGGGTGGACACTGAAGCTTTCTTT. Translating it yields CASSKIGGVDTEAFF. J is TRBJ1-1 and V is TRBV4-2; D might be TRBD1 (5 bases). Germline lookup yields CDR1 LGHNA and CDR2 YNFKEQ. This CDR3 has 15 amino acids. V lost 5 bases, J lost 3 bases, and 16 bases lay in between.

The V call is TRBV6-5, the J call TRBJ1-2; D is uncertain. V was pared by 2 bases and J by 8 bases, with 6 bases between. The germline V gene has CDR1 MNHEY and CDR2 SVGAGI. The CDR3 is 11 residues long. The CDR3 here is CASSYGRGYTF. In DNA, the CDR3 is TGTGCCAGCAGTTACGGCCGAGGCTACACCTTC.

CDR3 DNA: TGTGCCAGTAGTAGGGAGCGGGGCTACGAGCAGTACTTC. It specifies CASSRERGYEQYF. The gene calls are TRBV19 and TRBJ2-7, with 7 bases fitting TRBD2. The CDR3 runs 13 residues. After removal of 4 bases from V and 3 bases from J, the junction contained 3 bases not matched to a gene. CDR1 LNHDA and CDR2 SQIVND come from the germline V gene (reference sequence).

In its sample, this clone was seen a few times. The genes are TRBV4-3 and TRBJ2-7, with D possibly matching TRBD1 (5 bases). The V and J ends lost 2 bases and 3 bases respectively, with 17 bases between them. The CDR3 has 16 residues. Germline loops: CDR1 LGHNA, CDR2 YSLEER. The CDR3 DNA follows: TGCGCCAGCAGCCAAAGTTCCTGGACACGTTACTACGAGCAGTACTTC. It yields the protein CASSQSSWTRYYEQYF.

The sample holds one count of this clone. The rearrangement joins TRBV4-1 to TRBJ1-4; D is uncertain. The CDR3 loop spans 17 amino acids. Germline CDR1 reads MGHRA; CDR2 reads YSYEKL. The germline V and J ends were trimmed by 0 bases and 4 bases, with 15 bases remaining between them. Here the CDR3 DNA reads TGCGCCAGCAGCCAAGATGATTTGAGGGAGATTAATGAAAAACTGTTTTTT. Its translation: CASSQDDLREINEKLFF.

This chain links TRBV29-1 with TRBJ1-1, with TRBD1 matching over 9 bases. Germline V CDR1 and CDR2: SQVTM, ANQGSEA. V dropped 4 bases and J dropped 7; count of bases not matched to a gene: 7. The length of the CDR3 is 13 residues. The CDR3 here is CSVGDRAEIEAFF. The CDR3 DNA is TGCAGCGTTGGGGACAGGGCAGAGATTGAAGCTTTCTTT.

V gene TRBV19 combines with J gene TRBJ2-7, with D possibly being TRBD1 (6 bases). This CDR3 has 14 residues. Trimming took off 3 bases at V and 9 bases at J, with 18 bases between the two ends. Germline-derived CDR1 and CDR2 are LNHDA and SQIVND (reference sequence). CDR3 region: CASSIGKTGPRQYF. In DNA, the CDR3 is TGTGCCAGTAGTATCGGGAAGACAGGACCTCGGCAGTACTTC.